This is a list of T cell receptor beta chains from one sample in a study of cytomegalovirus exposure and HLA in healthy donors. TCRdb's table, derived via immunoSEQ multiplex PCR, lists solely in-frame clones and lacks some. The sample yields about 160,000 clones, approximately 88% seen once. The sample consisted of PBMCs. These TCRs come from a woman younger than 30 in good health and CMV-seronegative. The CDR3 runs from the conserved cysteine through the conserved F or W. D genes are given only for firm matches. Clone sizes are given selectively: once, few, many, or a class where the clone is expanded.

D gene,V gene,clone size,J gene,CDR3 DNA,CDR3 protein
TRBD1,TRBV11-2,NA,TRBJ2-7,TGTGCCAGCAGCCCCCGGGACAGGGGGGCCAAGGGGCAGTACTTC,CASSPRDRGAKGQYF
NA,TRBV7-9,NA,TRBJ1-2,TGTGCCAGCAGCCCTTCAGTGTCAGGATATAACTATGGCTACACCTTC,CASSPSVSGYNYGYTF
NA,TRBV2,NA,TRBJ1-1,TGTGCCAGCAGTGAAGCGGCAGGGGAAAGCACTGAAGCTTTCTTT,CASSEAAGESTEAFF
NA,TRBV6-5,NA,TRBJ2-1,TGTGCCAGCAGCTGGGAGGGGGGACCCTATGAGCAGTTCTTC,CASSWEGGPYEQFF
NA,TRBV5-1,NA,TRBJ1-2,TGCGCCAGCAGATTAGAGGGCGGCTACACCTTC,CASRLEGGYTF
NA,TRBV10-1,NA,TRBJ2-1,TGCGCCAGCAGTGGAGATCGGGGTGAGCAGTTCTTC,CASSGDRGEQFF
NA,TRBV9,once,TRBJ2-3,TGTGCCAGCAGCCAAGGGGGTGGTCTGCAGGGGGATACGCAGTATTTT,CASSQGGGLQGDTQYF
TRBD1,TRBV11-2,NA,TRBJ1-1,TGTGCCAGCAGCCAAAACAGGGGCATGAACACTGAAGCTTTCTTT,CASSQNRGMNTEAFF
NA,TRBV6-1,NA,TRBJ1-5,TGTGCCAGCAGTGAATCTATCCGGGGGTTTAGCAATCAGCCCCAGCATTTT,CASSESIRGFSNQPQHF
NA,TRBV5-1,NA,TRBJ2-1,TGCGCCAGCAGCTTGGTCACAGGGCGGTACAATGAGCAGTTCTTC,CASSLVTGRYNEQFF
TRBD1,TRBV4-2,NA,TRBJ2-7,TGTGCCAGCAGCCCCGGACAGGGTTCATCCTACGAGCAGTACTTC,CASSPGQGSSYEQYF
TRBD2,TRBV10-3,NA,TRBJ2-5,TGTGCCATCAGTGACCAGGGACTAGCCCGTGAGACCCAGTACTTC,CAISDQGLARETQYF
TRBD1,TRBV28,NA,TRBJ1-5,TGTGCCAGCAGTTTGGGGACAGCAGATAGCAATCAGCCCCAGCATTTT,CASSLGTADSNQPQHF
TRBD1,TRBV4-1,NA,TRBJ1-1,TGCGCCAGCAGCCAGGCAGGGGGTGAAGCTTTCTTT,CASSQAGGEAFF
NA,TRBV6-1,NA,TRBJ1-1,TGTGCCAGCAGTGAAAAAGTAGTGGCGGCAGAAGCTTTCTTT,CASSEKVVAAEAFF
NA,TRBV7-2,NA,TRBJ1-2,TGTGCCAGCAGCCTACCGGGGAGGGGCGGCTACACCTTC,CASSLPGRGGYTF
TRBD1,TRBV5-1,NA,TRBJ2-3,TGCGCCAGCAGCCTGGGACAGAGCACAGATACGCAGTATTTT,CASSLGQSTDTQYF